This record concerns one TCR beta chain sequence. What it recognizes is unknown. This specimen comes from a study of OX40 agonist ivuxolimab in advanced cancers. General study results and limits: Dosing at 0.1 to 3.0 mg/kg was accompanied by clonal expansion of CD4+ and CD8+ blood T cells by week 6. Certain nonresponders likewise exhibited a low normalized T-cell clonal expansion.

Unmatched junction bases numbered 10, after V lost 7 bases and J lost 3 bases. Germline V gives CDR1 MNHEY, CDR2 SMNVEV (reference sequence). This CDR3 region has 17 residues. The protocol was immunoSEQ multiplex PCR, while the TCRdb copy is restricted to in-frame clones and leaves out a portion. The profile covers around 60,000 clones, with 65% to 80% appearing a single time and roughly 6.3% taken by the ten largest. This receptor was taken from an adult with an advanced solid tumor such as melanoma, head and neck, liver or kidney cancer. The chain is built from TRBV27 and TRBJ2-1, with 12 bases aligning to TRBD2. The source material was CD4+ or CD8+ T cells sorted from blood, sampled in a trial of the OX40 agonist ivuxolimab. The chain's CDR3 is CASTKTSGGSRYNEQFF. In DNA form, the CDR3 reads TGTGCCAGCACTAAAACTAGCGGGGGGTCCCGCTACAATGAGCAGTTCTTC.